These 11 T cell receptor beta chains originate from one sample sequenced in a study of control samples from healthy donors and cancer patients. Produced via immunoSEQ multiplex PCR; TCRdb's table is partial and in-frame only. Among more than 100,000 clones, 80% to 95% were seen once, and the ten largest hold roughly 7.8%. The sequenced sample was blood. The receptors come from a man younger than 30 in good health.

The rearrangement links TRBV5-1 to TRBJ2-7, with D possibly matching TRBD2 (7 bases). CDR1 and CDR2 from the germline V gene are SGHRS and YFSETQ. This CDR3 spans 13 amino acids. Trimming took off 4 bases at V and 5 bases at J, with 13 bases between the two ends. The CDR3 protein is CASSPWGGDEQYF. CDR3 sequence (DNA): TGCGCCAGCAGCCCTTGGGGGGGCGACGAGCAGTACTTC. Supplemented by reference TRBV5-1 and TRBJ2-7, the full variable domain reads KAGVTQTPRYLIKTRGQQVTLSCSPISGHRSVSWYQQTPGQGLQFLFEYFSETQRNKGNFPGRFSGRQFSNSRSEMNVSTLELGDSALYLCASSPWGGDEQYFGPGTRLTVT.

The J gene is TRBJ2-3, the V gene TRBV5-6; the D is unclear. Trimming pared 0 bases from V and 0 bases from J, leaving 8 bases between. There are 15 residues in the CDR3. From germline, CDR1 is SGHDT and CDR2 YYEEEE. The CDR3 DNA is TGTGCCAGCAGCTTGGGGGGAACTAGCACAGATACGCAGTATTTT. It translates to CASSLGGTSTDTQYF.

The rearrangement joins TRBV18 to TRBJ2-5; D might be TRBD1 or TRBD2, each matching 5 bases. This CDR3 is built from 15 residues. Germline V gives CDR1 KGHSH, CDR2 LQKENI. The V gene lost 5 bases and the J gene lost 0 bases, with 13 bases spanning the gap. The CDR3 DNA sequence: TGTGCCAGCTCAGAGGGGTTCTCCTACCAAGAGACCCAGTACTTC. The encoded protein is CASSEGFSYQETQYF. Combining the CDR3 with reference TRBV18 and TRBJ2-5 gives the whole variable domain NAGVMQNPRHLVRRRGQEARLRCSPMKGHSHVYWYRQLPEEGLKFMVYLQKENIIDESGMPKERFSAEFPKEGPSILRIQQVVRGDSAAYFCASSEGFSYQETQYFGPGTRLLVL.

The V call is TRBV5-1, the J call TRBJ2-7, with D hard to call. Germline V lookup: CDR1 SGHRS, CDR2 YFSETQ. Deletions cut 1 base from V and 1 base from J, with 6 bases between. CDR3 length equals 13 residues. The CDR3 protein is CASSLQDSYEQYF. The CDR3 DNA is TGCGCCAGCAGCTTGCAGGATTCCTACGAGCAGTACTTC.

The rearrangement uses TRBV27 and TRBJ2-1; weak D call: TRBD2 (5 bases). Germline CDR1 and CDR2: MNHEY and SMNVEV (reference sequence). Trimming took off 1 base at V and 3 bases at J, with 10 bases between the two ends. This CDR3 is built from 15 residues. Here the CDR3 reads CASSLFGVNYNEQFF. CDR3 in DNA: TGTGCCAGCAGTTTATTCGGGGTGAACTACAATGAGCAGTTCTTC.

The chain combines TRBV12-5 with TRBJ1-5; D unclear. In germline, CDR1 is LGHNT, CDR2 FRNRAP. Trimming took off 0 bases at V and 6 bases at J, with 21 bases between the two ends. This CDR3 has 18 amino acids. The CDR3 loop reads CASGLVLWELERGQPQHF. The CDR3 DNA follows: TGTGCTAGTGGTTTGGTACTATGGGAGCTGGAACGAGGTCAGCCCCAGCATTTT.

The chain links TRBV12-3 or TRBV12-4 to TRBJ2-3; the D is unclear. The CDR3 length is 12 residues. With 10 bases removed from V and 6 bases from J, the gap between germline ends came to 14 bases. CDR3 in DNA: TGTGCCACCACTAAGGTCCCCGATACGCAGTATTTT. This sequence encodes CATTKVPDTQYF.

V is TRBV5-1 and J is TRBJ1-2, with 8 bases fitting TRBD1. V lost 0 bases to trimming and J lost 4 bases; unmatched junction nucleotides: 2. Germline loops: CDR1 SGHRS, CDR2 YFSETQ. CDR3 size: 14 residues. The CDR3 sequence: CASSLGTGLYGYTF. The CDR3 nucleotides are TGCGCCAGCAGCTTGGGGACAGGGCTCTATGGCTACACCTTC.

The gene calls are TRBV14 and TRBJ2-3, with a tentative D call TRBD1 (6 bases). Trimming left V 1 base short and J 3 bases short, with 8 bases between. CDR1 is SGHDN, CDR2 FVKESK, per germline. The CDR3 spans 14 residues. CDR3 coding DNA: TGTGCCAGCAGCCAAGTTACAGGGACAGATACGCAGTATTTT. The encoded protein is CASSQVTGTDTQYF.

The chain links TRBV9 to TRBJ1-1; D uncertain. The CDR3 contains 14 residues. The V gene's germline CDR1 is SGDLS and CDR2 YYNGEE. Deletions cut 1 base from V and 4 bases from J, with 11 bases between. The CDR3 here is CASSVREGITEAFF. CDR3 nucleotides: TGTGCCAGCAGCGTACGGGAGGGTATCACTGAAGCTTTCTTT.

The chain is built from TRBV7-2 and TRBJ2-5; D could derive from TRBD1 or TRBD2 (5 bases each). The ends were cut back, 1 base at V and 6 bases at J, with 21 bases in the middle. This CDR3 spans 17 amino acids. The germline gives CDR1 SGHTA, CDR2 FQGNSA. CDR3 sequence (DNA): TGTGCCAGCAGCTTAGTTCTCTTGGGACGCCTCCCAAAGACCCAGTACTTC. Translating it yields CASSLVLLGRLPKTQYF.